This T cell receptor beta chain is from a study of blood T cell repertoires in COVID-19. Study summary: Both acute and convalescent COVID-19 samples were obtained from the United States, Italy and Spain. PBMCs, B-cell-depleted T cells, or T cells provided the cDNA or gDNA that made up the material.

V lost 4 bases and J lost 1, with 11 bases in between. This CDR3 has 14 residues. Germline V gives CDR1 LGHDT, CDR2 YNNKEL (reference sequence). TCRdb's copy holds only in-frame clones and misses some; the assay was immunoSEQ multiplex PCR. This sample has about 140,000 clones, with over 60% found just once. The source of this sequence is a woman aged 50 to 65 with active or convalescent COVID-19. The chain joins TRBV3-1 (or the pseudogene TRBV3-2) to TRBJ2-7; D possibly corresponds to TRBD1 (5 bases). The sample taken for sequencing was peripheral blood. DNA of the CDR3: TGTGCCAGCAGCCCATCATCAGGGTCCTACGAGCAGTACTTC. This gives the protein CASSPSSGSYEQYF.